This entry describes one T cell receptor beta chain. The antigen is undetermined. The V end lost 7 bases, the J end lost 0 bases, and 13 bases lay between the germline ends. The CDR3 contains 15 residues. Germline V gene data show CDR1 as MNHNY and CDR2 as SVGAGI (reference sequence). The sample originates from a study of post-analysis software for immune sequencing data. Study information: The disease courses spanned relapsing-remitting, secondary progressive and progressive-relapsing forms of multiple sclerosis. Study-level results: For normalized Chao1 diversity, multiple sclerosis patients scored significantly lower than controls did. Four to six TRBV segments, including TRBV5-6, TRBV5-1 and TRBV20-1, were more frequent in patients than controls. Strong co-clustering by F measure was evident for samples that had been prepared in the same batch.

Incorporated into the TCR beta cDNA libraries were unique molecular identifiers, which served to reduce PCR and sequencing biases. T cells numbering about 0.85 to 11 million yielded 500,000 or so cDNA molecules. TCRdb passed the PCR reads through MiXCR, listing each CDR3 protein once. The sample lists about 430,000 distinct CDR3 sequences, roughly 38% occurring once. Specimen: blood. The chain has TRBV6-6 and TRBJ2-1, with D possibly matching TRBD1 (6 bases). This sequence originates from a girl aged 2-10 years with multiple sclerosis. In nucleotides, the CDR3 is TGTGCCAGCAACTACAGGGATCGCTCCTACAATGAGCAGTTCTTC. It specifies CASNYRDRSYNEQFF.